The T cell receptor (beta chain) described here comes from a study of OX40 agonist ivuxolimab in advanced cancers. Assay used: immunoSEQ multiplex PCR; TCRdb lists only in-frame clones, some missing. The data hold some 66,000 clones, with 70% to 90% observed a single time. In germline, CDR1 is SGHRS, CDR2 YFSETQ. The CDR3 is made up of 12 amino acids. V dropped 1 base and J dropped 7 bases, with 8 bases sitting between them. The source is an adult with an advanced solid tumor such as melanoma, head and neck, liver or kidney cancer. Here the sequenced sample was CD4+ or CD8+ T cells sorted from blood, taken in a trial of the OX40 agonist ivuxolimab. V and J are TRBV5-1 and TRBJ1-1; D possibly corresponds to TRBD1 (5 bases). The CDR3 here is CASSLQGIEAFF. In DNA form, the CDR3 reads TGCGCCAGCAGCTTGCAGGGTATTGAAGCTTTCTTT.